These T cell receptor beta chains were read from a single sample in a study of blood T cell repertoires in COVID-19. The method was immunoSEQ multiplex PCR; TCRdb's version includes in-frame clones alone and lacks a portion of them. The table lists roughly 180,000 clones, approximately 80% of them singletons. Material for sequencing was PBMCs or T cells enriched from blood (not recorded which). The source is a man aged 55 to 70 who had been exposed to COVID-19. Each CDR3 is given with its conserved first and last residue. The order of the fields is V gene, D gene, J gene, clone size, CDR3 DNA, CDR3 protein. A D gene is named only where the DNA matches it firmly. Clone size is not always given. Where it is, it says once, few, many or a class for expanded clones.

>TRBV12-3/TRBV12-4|NA|TRBJ2-2|NA
TGTGCCAGCAGTTTTGGGCTTCCCGGGGAGCTGTTTTTT
CASSFGLPGELFF
>TRBV23-1|NA|TRBJ1-3|NA
TGCGCCAGCAGTCCGTTAATCTACAGGGTAGGCGGAAACACCATATATTTT
CASSPLIYRVGGNTIYF
>TRBV19|NA|TRBJ2-6|NA
TGTGCCAGTAGTATACAAGGTGCAGGAATTGCGGGAGGGGCCAACGTCCTGACTTTC
CASSIQGAGIAGGANVLTF
>TRBV7-9|TRBD1|TRBJ2-7|few
TGTGCCAGCAGCTTGACAGGGACCGCCTACGAGCAGTACTTC
CASSLTGTAYEQYF
>TRBV7-9|TRBD1|TRBJ1-2|few
TGTGCCAGCAGCCGGGACAGGGCAGGAGGCTACACCTTC
CASSRDRAGGYTF
>TRBV12-5|TRBD1|TRBJ2-2|NA
TGTGCTAGTGGTCCTGGACAGGGGAATTTGGCCGGGGAGCTGTTTTTT
CASGPGQGNLAGELFF
>TRBV3-1/TRBV3-2|NA|TRBJ1-1|NA
TGTGCCAGCAGCCCCGCAGTGAACACTGAAGCTTTCTTT
CASSPAVNTEAFF
>TRBV18|TRBD1|TRBJ2-7|NA
TGTGCCAGCTCCCCAGTGGGGCAGGGGGCAGAAGAGCAGTACTTC
CASSPVGQGAEEQYF
>TRBV2|NA|TRBJ1-2|NA
TGTGCCAGCAGTGGACAGATGGGGAACTATGGCTACACCTTC
CASSGQMGNYGYTF
>TRBV30|NA|TRBJ1-2|NA
TGTGCCTGGAGGTCAGTTCCCCGGGACTATGGCTACACCTTC
CAWRSVPRDYGYTF
>TRBV3-1/TRBV3-2|NA|TRBJ1-2|NA
TGTGCCAGCAGCCAACCTCAGGGGCAGGGGGGCTACACCTTC
CASSQPQGQGGYTF
>TRBV11-3|TRBD1|TRBJ1-1|NA
TGTGCCAGCAGCTTAGGGGGACAGGGGTACGCTGAAGCTTTCTTT
CASSLGGQGYAEAFF
>TRBV9|NA|TRBJ2-5|NA
TGTGCCAGCAGCCCCCGACTGTCCCAAGAGACCCAGTACTTC
CASSPRLSQETQYF
>TRBV18|NA|TRBJ1-1|NA
TGTGCCAGCTCACCGGGGGGGGACACTGAAGCTTTCTTT
CASSPGGDTEAFF
>TRBV21-1|NA|TRBJ1-4|NA
TGTGCCAGCAGCAAAGTTGGACTTGAACCCACAGGGGGTAAGGTGTTTTTT
CASSKVGLEPTGGKVFF
>TRBV27|TRBD1|TRBJ2-5|NA
TGTGCCAGCAGTTTATTTCCAAGGGACAGGGGACAAGAGACCCAGTACTTC
CASSLFPRDRGQETQYF
>TRBV5-4|TRBD2|TRBJ2-1|NA
TGTGCCAGCAGCGTACCGACTAGCGGTATAAATGAGCAGTTCTTC
CASSVPTSGINEQFF
>TRBV19|TRBD2|TRBJ2-7|NA
TGTGCCAGTAGTATCCAGGGAGGGTCCTACGAGCAGTACTTC
CASSIQGGSYEQYF
>TRBV9|TRBD2|TRBJ2-1|NA
TGTGCCAGCAGCGACAGTTTGACTAGCGGGGCCTACAATGAGCAGTTCTTC
CASSDSLTSGAYNEQFF
>TRBV13|TRBD2|TRBJ2-3|NA
TGTGCCAGCAGCTTAGTAGGGCTAGCGGGGAGCACAGATACGCAGTATTTT
CASSLVGLAGSTDTQYF
>TRBV30|NA|TRBJ1-5|NA
TGTGCCTGGAGTAAACAGGGTGGGGATCAGCCCCAGCATTTT
CAWSKQGGDQPQHF
>TRBV6-5|NA|TRBJ1-4|NA
TGTGCCAGCACCACGTACGGGTCGAAGGTCGAAAAACTGTTTTTT
CASTTYGSKVEKLFF
>TRBV3-1/TRBV3-2|NA|TRBJ1-4|few
TGTGCCAGCAGCCAAGAATTACCAAGGACGGAGGTTAATGAAAAACTGTTTTTT
CASSQELPRTEVNEKLFF
>TRBV5-8|NA|TRBJ2-3|NA
TGTGCCAGCAGCCATGGGTCGGGGGTATATAGCACAGATACGCAGTATTTT
CASSHGSGVYSTDTQYF
>TRBV5-1|NA|TRBJ1-1|NA
TGCGCCAGCAGCCCATGGGGGGACACTGAAGCTTTCTTT
CASSPWGDTEAFF
>TRBV7-2|NA|TRBJ2-2|NA
TGTGCCAGCAGCCCCCCGGGACTGCACGCCCGGAAGAACACCGGGGAGCTGTTTTTT
CASSPPGLHARKNTGELFF
>TRBV24-1|TRBD1|TRBJ1-5|NA
TGTGCCACCAGTGGGGACAGGGATCAGCCCCAGCATTTT
CATSGDRDQPQHF
>TRBV7-8|NA|TRBJ2-3|NA
TGTGCCAGCAGCGGGCAGGGGCGGTCGGGAGGAGGCACAGATACGCAGTATTTT
CASSGQGRSGGGTDTQYF
>TRBV6-1|TRBD2|TRBJ2-2|NA
TGTGCCAGCAGTGACCCTAGCGGGTCTACCAACACCGGGGAGCTGTTTTTT
CASSDPSGSTNTGELFF
>TRBV27|NA|TRBJ2-1|NA
TGTGCCAGCAGTGCAACGGTCGGGCGGGCTGAGCAGTTCTTC
CASSATVGRAEQFF
>TRBV27|TRBD1|TRBJ1-6|NA
TGTGCCAGCAGTCCAACGGACAGGGAGGGCTCACCCCTCCACTTT
CASSPTDREGSPLHF
>TRBV6-6|NA|TRBJ2-2|NA
TGTGCCAGCAGCTCACAGGCCACCGGGGAGCTGTTTTTT
CASSSQATGELFF
>TRBV5-4|NA|TRBJ2-5|NA
TGTGCCAGCAGCTTAGGCTACGGGGAGACCCAGTACTTC
CASSLGYGETQYF
>TRBV6-5|NA|TRBJ2-1|NA
TGTGCCAGCAATCCCCCCCTCAAAGGGAGTGAGCAGTTCTTC
CASNPPLKGSEQFF
>TRBV30|NA|TRBJ1-3|NA
TGTGCCTGGAGTCATCCCGGGACAACTGGAAACACCATATATTTT
CAWSHPGTTGNTIYF
>TRBV5-1|TRBD1|TRBJ1-2|NA
TGCGCCAGCACCCCGACAGGGGAGGCCTATGGCTACACCTTC
CASTPTGEAYGYTF
>TRBV5-1|TRBD2|TRBJ2-2|NA
TGCGCCAGCAGCCACCGGACTAGCGGGAGGCAAGACGGGGAGCTGTTTTTT
CASSHRTSGRQDGELFF
>TRBV6-2/TRBV6-3|NA|TRBJ2-7|many
TGTGCCAGCAGTTACTCGAGGGACATCGGCAACGAGCAGTACTTC
CASSYSRDIGNEQYF
>TRBV5-1|NA|TRBJ1-2|NA
TGCGCCAGCAGACCCGTCACGGGACAAGGTTCGGACTATGGCTACACCTTC
CASRPVTGQGSDYGYTF
>TRBV9|TRBD1|TRBJ1-4|NA
TGTGCCAGCAGCGTTGGCGACAGGGGAACTAATGAAAAACTGTTTTTT
CASSVGDRGTNEKLFF
>TRBV28|NA|TRBJ2-1|NA
TGTGCCAGCAGTTCCGGGACACATTGGTCGGGCGTCTACAATGAGCAGTTCTTC
CASSSGTHWSGVYNEQFF
>TRBV24-1|TRBD2|TRBJ2-7|NA
TGTGCCACCAGAGGACTTCGGGAGGAGATGTGGCACGAGCAGTACTTC
CATRGLREEMWHEQYF
>TRBV11-3|NA|TRBJ1-4|once
TGTGCCAGCAGCTTAGGGCAGGGCCGCGAAAAACTGTTTTTT
CASSLGQGREKLFF
>TRBV7-2|NA|TRBJ1-5|NA
TGTGCCAGCAGCTTCATAGCAGGGGTCCAGCCCCAGCATTTT
CASSFIAGVQPQHF
>TRBV6-6|TRBD1|TRBJ2-7|once
TGTGCCAGCTCCCGCCCCGGACAGGGGGCCGGCGAGCAGTACTTC
CASSRPGQGAGEQYF
>TRBV3-1/TRBV3-2|NA|TRBJ1-2|NA
TGTGCCAGCAGCCAAGTGGCAGTCAACTATGGCTACACCTTC
CASSQVAVNYGYTF
>TRBV2|NA|TRBJ2-1|NA
TGTGCTAGCAGTGAAGCCGGGATATCCTACAATGAGCAGTTCTTC
CASSEAGISYNEQFF
>TRBV3-1/TRBV3-2|TRBD1|TRBJ1-5|NA
TGTGCCAGCAGCCAAGGCTCAAAAACAGGGGATTATAGCAATCAGCCCCAGCATTTT
CASSQGSKTGDYSNQPQHF
>TRBV19|TRBD2|TRBJ2-7|NA
TGTGCCAGTAGTCCAAGCGGGACTAGCGGGGTTTACGAGCAGTACTTC
CASSPSGTSGVYEQYF
>TRBV5-6|NA|TRBJ1-1|NA
TGTGCCAGCAGCTTGGCCAGCACTGAAGCTTTCTTT
CASSLASTEAFF
>TRBV7-3|NA|TRBJ1-1|NA
TGTGCCAGCAGCTTAGGTACGGGAGGGGAAGCTTTCTTT
CASSLGTGGEAFF
>TRBV6-5|TRBD1|TRBJ2-7|NA
TGTGCCAGCAGGACAGGACAGGGATCTTACGAGCAGTACTTC
CASRTGQGSYEQYF
>TRBV19|NA|TRBJ2-5|NA
TGTGCCAGTAGATCGCAGGGTCTGGGGCGAGAGACCCAGTACTTC
CASRSQGLGRETQYF
>TRBV1|NA|TRBJ1-6|NA
TGCACCAGCAGTCAAGATGGCAGGGGATGGAATTCACCCCTCCACTTT
CTSSQDGRGWNSPLHF
>TRBV12-3/TRBV12-4|NA|TRBJ1-1|NA
TGTGCCAGCAGTTGGGAGGCGCGTGAAGCTTTCTTT
CASSWEAREAFF
>TRBV4-3|TRBD1|TRBJ1-1|NA
TGCGCCAGCAGCCATCAACAGGGGGGGAACACTGAAGCTTTCTTT
CASSHQQGGNTEAFF
>TRBV9|NA|TRBJ1-1|NA
TGTGCCAGCAGCGTTGCAGGAATGAACACTGAAGCTTTCTTT
CASSVAGMNTEAFF
>TRBV19|NA|TRBJ2-2|NA
TGTGCCAGTAGTACCTCCCCGGCGAACACCGGGGAGCTGTTTTTT
CASSTSPANTGELFF
>TRBV2|TRBD1|TRBJ1-1|NA
TGTGCCAGCTTCTTGCAGGGGGCTTCAGAAGCTTTCTTT
CASFLQGASEAFF
>TRBV19|TRBD2|TRBJ2-3|NA
TGTGCCAGTAGCGGTAGCGGGAGAGGAGGTACGCAGTATTTT
CASSGSGRGGTQYF